These T cell receptor beta chains were read from a single sample in a study of human T cells and chemical hapten exposure. TCRdb reprocessed the RACE reads via MiXCR and lists one record per CDR3 protein. The sample holds more than 100,000 distinct CDR3 sequences, roughly 10% seen once. This specimen consisted of whole blood, obtained in connection with sensitization to the hapten diphenylcyclopropenone (DPC). Receptors were obtained from a woman between 45 and 60 years old with alopecia areata. Some clones in this sample may be carry-over from other donors' samples. Both conserved end residues are part of each CDR3. A D gene is named only where the DNA matches it firmly. Rows may omit the clone size; those that give it use once, few, many or a size class.

clone_size d_call j_call v_call cdr3_aa cdr3_nt
- TRBD2 TRBJ2-7 TRBV6-1 CASSEARGRRSYEQYF TGTGCCAGCAGTGAAGCGCGCGGGAGGAGGTCCTACGAGCAGTACTTC
- - TRBJ2-3 TRBV6-2/TRBV6-3 CASSYVVADTQYF TGTGCCAGCAGTTACGTGGTTGCAGATACGCAGTATTTT
- TRBD1 TRBJ2-6 TRBV7-2 CASSETGTGPTSGANVLTF TGTGCCAGCAGCGAGACCGGGACAGGGCCAACCTCTGGGGCCAACGTCCTGACTTTC
few TRBD2 TRBJ2-1 TRBV6-5 CASSSTAWTSGTYNEQFF TGTGCCAGCAGTTCAACAGCCTGGACTAGCGGGACCTACAATGAGCAGTTCTTC
- - TRBJ2-5 TRBV6-2/TRBV6-3 CASRPPPDYQETQYF TGTGCCAGCAGGCCCCCTCCGGACTACCAAGAGACCCAGTACTTC
few - TRBJ1-5 TRBV28 CASSLIRTNQPQHF TGTGCCAGCAGTTTAATCAGGACAAATCAGCCCCAGCATTTT
- - TRBJ1-4 TRBV18 CASSLTRYADATNEKLFF TGTGCCAGCTCACTCACGAGGTATGCGGACGCAACTAATGAAAAACTGTTTTTT
- - TRBJ2-7 TRBV5-5 CASSLRSQGSYEQYF TGTGCCAGCAGCTTGCGCTCCCAGGGCTCCTACGAGCAGTACTTC
few - TRBJ2-1 TRBV27 CASSLSERGDEQFF TGTGCCAGCAGTTTATCGGAAAGGGGAGATGAGCAGTTCTTC
- TRBD2 TRBJ2-3 TRBV12-3/TRBV12-4 CASSLGASGRVDTQYF TGTGCCAGCAGCCTAGGGGCTAGCGGGAGGGTAGATACGCAGTATTTT
few - TRBJ2-1 TRBV28 CASTRPGPRNEQFF TGTGCCAGCACCCGGCCGGGCCCGAGGAATGAGCAGTTCTTC
- - TRBJ1-2 TRBV7-2 CASSLLKTGRGYTF TGTGCCAGCAGCCTATTGAAAACAGGCCGTGGCTACACCTTC
many - TRBJ2-5 TRBV10-3 CAISEASTGQETQYF TGTGCCATCAGTGAAGCTTCAACGGGGCAAGAGACCCAGTACTTC
many - TRBJ1-2 TRBV20-1 CSANTRAGVDYGYTF TGCAGTGCAAACACCCGGGCGGGGGTTGACTATGGCTACACCTTC
few - TRBJ2-5 TRBV5-1 CASSTGLGETQYF TGCGCCAGCAGCACCGGACTTGGAGAGACCCAGTACTTC
few TRBD2 TRBJ2-1 TRBV28 CASSLPGLPGNEQFF TGTGCCAGCAGTTTACCGGGACTACCGGGGAATGAGCAGTTCTTC
many TRBD2 TRBJ2-3 TRBV12-3/TRBV12-4 CAVRGGRTDTQYF TGTGCCGTGCGGGGGGGCAGGACAGATACGCAGTATTTT
few TRBD2 TRBJ2-5 TRBV7-9 CASSLAEGLAGQETQYF TGTGCCAGCAGCTTAGCAGAGGGACTAGCGGGGCAAGAGACCCAGTACTTC
many - TRBJ2-1 TRBV24-1 CATSDRVGGEQFF TGTGCCACCAGTGATAGGGTCGGGGGTGAGCAGTTCTTC
few - TRBJ2-3 TRBV20-1 CSAETPGGTDTQYF TGCAGTGCCGAGACCCCCGGAGGCACAGATACGCAGTATTTT
many - TRBJ2-3 TRBV14 CASSQLGMNTDTQYF TGTGCCAGCAGCCAACTAGGGATGAACACAGATACGCAGTATTTT
- - TRBJ1-3 TRBV7-6 CASSPGPSSGNTIYF TGTGCCAGCAGCCCGGGACCAAGCTCTGGAAACACCATATATTTT
few - TRBJ1-5 TRBV27 CASRSMNSNQPQHF TGTGCCAGCAGGTCCATGAATAGCAATCAGCCCCAGCATTTT
few - TRBJ2-3 TRBV12-1 CASSTTSPPTDTQYF TGTGCCAGCAGCACGACTAGCCCCCCCACAGATACGCAGTATTTT
few - TRBJ2-1 TRBV9 CASSVAVTGAYNEQFF TGTGCCAGCAGCGTAGCAGTTACGGGAGCCTACAATGAGCAGTTCTTC
- TRBD1 TRBJ1-2 TRBV6-5 CASSRGNYGYTF TGTGCCAGTAGCAGGGGGAACTATGGCTACACCTTC
few - TRBJ2-4 TRBV28 CASNSLPGPIQYF TGTGCCAGCAACTCCCTCCCCGGGCCCATTCAGTACTTC